The 16 T cell receptor beta chains below were found in one sample sequenced in a study of shared clonotypes between healthy human individuals. Profiled with immunoSEQ multiplex PCR; TCRdb holds only in-frame clones, not every one. The data show hundreds of thousands of clones, about 74% seen once. Sequencing was carried out using memory CD4+ T cells sorted from blood. Stated subset: CD45RA-negative fraction. The receptors shown here come from a woman aged 30 to 39 in good health.

The CDR3 nucleotides read TGTGCCAGCAGCTTAGTAGGGACTAGCGGAGACCTTAACGCTCAATGGTATTTT. It specifies CASSLVGTSGDLNAQWYF. The rearrangement joins TRBV7-2 to TRBJ2-3; 11 bases fit TRBD2. The germline gives CDR1 SGHTA, CDR2 FQGNSA. This CDR3 has 18 residues. V was clipped by 1 base and J by 14 bases; unmatched bases: 20.

V is TRBV11-2 and J is TRBJ1-4; perhaps TRBD1 as D (6 bases). The CDR3 is 15 residues long. CDR1 is SGHAT, CDR2 FQNNGV, per germline. The V end was cut by 1 base, the J end by 8 bases, with 14 bases between. The CDR3 region is CASSLGRGSGEKLFF. Written as DNA, the CDR3 is TGTGCCAGCAGCTTAGGCAGGGGCTCGGGAGAAAAACTGTTTTTT. Combining the CDR3 with reference TRBV11-2 and TRBJ1-4 gives the whole variable domain EAGVAQSPRYKIIEKRQSVAFWCNPISGHATLYWYQQILGQGPKLLIQFQNNGVVDDSQLPKDRFSAERLKGVDSTLKIQPAKLEDSAVYLCASSLGRGSGEKLFFGSGTQLSVL.

This sequence joins TRBV18 and TRBJ2-3; D not certain. The length of the CDR3 is 13 residues. Per germline, CDR1 KGHSH and CDR2 LQKENI. The V and J ends lost 4 bases and 5 bases respectively, with 10 bases between them. CDR3 nucleotide sequence: TGTGCCAGCTCACTTGGGCCTATAGATACGCAGTATTTT. Residues: CASSLGPIDTQYF. Variable domain in full (rest from reference TRBV18 and TRBJ2-3): NAGVMQNPRHLVRRRGQEARLRCSPMKGHSHVYWYRQLPEEGLKFMVYLQKENIIDESGMPKERFSAEFPKEGPSILRIQQVVRGDSAAYFCASSLGPIDTQYFGPGTRLTVL.

The chain links TRBV6-6 to TRBJ2-2; D ambiguous. The germline V gene has CDR1 MNHNY and CDR2 SVGAGI (reference sequence). The length of the CDR3 is 15 residues. Deletions cut 5 bases from V and 7 bases from J, with 17 bases between. The CDR3 region is CASSTTPLGGGELFF. CDR3 in DNA: TGTGCCAGCAGTACCACTCCCTTAGGCGGCGGGGAGCTGTTTTTT.

This clone has only a few counts. The CDR3 here is CASSLRGLDQPQHF. CDR3 nucleotide sequence: TGTGCCAGCAGTTTAAGGGGGTTGGATCAGCCCCAGCATTTT. This sequence joins TRBV27 and TRBJ1-5; TRBD1 might be the D (6 bases). Germline CDR1 MNHEY, CDR2 SMNVEV (reference sequence). The CDR3 spans 14 residues. V lost 2 bases to trimming and J lost 5 bases, with 10 bases between them.

The CDR3 sequence is CASSVGHLNYGYTF. The CDR3 nucleotides read TGTGCCAGCAGCGTAGGGCACCTTAACTATGGCTACACCTTC. This chain connects TRBV9 to TRBJ1-2; no firm D call. CDR1 SGDLS and CDR2 YYNGEE come from the germline V gene. Trimming cost V 0 bases and J 1 base, with 7 bases left between them. The CDR3 runs 14 residues.

Points on this clone: Other nucleotide sequences from this sample produce the same CDR3. V is TRBV5-1 and J is TRBJ2-6; D is undetermined. CDR3 length: 15 residues. Germline V gene data show CDR1 as SGHRS and CDR2 as YFSETQ. The V and J ends lost 2 bases and 0 bases respectively, with 6 bases between them. The CDR3 sequence is CASSFGGSGANVLTF. DNA for the CDR3: TGCGCCAGCAGCTTTGGTGGCTCTGGGGCCAACGTCCTGACTTTC.

The V and J genes are TRBV27 and TRBJ2-4, with D perhaps being TRBD1 or TRBD2 (5 bases each). CDR1 and CDR2 (germline): MNHEY, SMNVEV (reference sequence). V was shortened by 8 bases and J by 3 bases, with 14 bases between the two germline ends. The CDR3 extends over 14 amino acids. CDR3 sequence: CASGPRGDKNIQYF. As DNA, the CDR3 is TGTGCCAGCGGCCCGCGAGGGGACAAAAACATTCAGTACTTC.

The chain joins TRBV7-9 to TRBJ2-7; D call uncertain. V gave up 5 bases and J gave up 2 bases, with 16 bases separating them. CDR1 is SEHNR, CDR2 FQNEAQ, per germline (reference sequence). The CDR3 contains 15 residues. CDR3: CASSPRRPNPYEQYF. The CDR3 nucleotides read TGTGCCAGCAGCCCTCGACGGCCCAACCCCTACGAGCAGTACTTC.

This chain uses TRBV6-5 with TRBJ2-3; 9 nucleotides line up with TRBD2. Trimming cost V 8 bases and J 6 bases; bases outside gene matches: 12. The CDR3 is made up of 15 amino acids. Germline values: CDR1 MNHEY, CDR2 SVGAGI. DNA of the CDR3: TGTGCCAGCGCCATAGCGGGAGTCACGGGGGATACGCAGTATTTT. As protein: CASAIAGVTGDTQYF.

V is TRBV19 and J is TRBJ2-2; TRBD2 matches 7 bases. Germline values: CDR1 LNHDA, CDR2 SQIVND (reference sequence). CDR3 size: 17 residues. V dropped 6 bases and J dropped 0; count of bases not matched to a gene: 10. Here the CDR3 DNA reads TGTGCCAGTAGGCGGGACGGGGGGTTCGCGAACACCGGGGAGCTGTTTTTT. Encoded protein: CASRRDGGFANTGELFF.

The rearrangement links TRBV6-1 to TRBJ2-3, with 12 bases aligning to TRBD2. Germline lookup yields CDR1 MNHNS and CDR2 SASEGT. The CDR3 sequence is 12 residues long. J was trimmed by 12 bases and V by 11 bases; bases with no gene match: 9. The CDR3 region is CAARLAGAPQYF. DNA for the CDR3: TGTGCCGCCCGACTAGCGGGAGCTCCCCAGTATTTT.

The chain recombines TRBV15 with TRBJ1-5; 9 nucleotides match TRBD1. CDR1 and CDR2 (germline): LNHNV, YYDKDF (reference sequence). The CDR3 is 17 amino acids. V trimming: 0 bases; J trimming: 5 bases; junction bases outside the gene matches: 8. CDR3 loop: CATSRDLGTGWDQPQHF. CDR3 nucleotides: TGTGCCACCAGCAGAGATCTCGGGACAGGGTGGGATCAGCCCCAGCATTTT.

This chain links TRBV28 with TRBJ2-7; TRBD1 agrees at 12 bases. This CDR3 has 16 residues. Per the germline V gene, CDR1 is MDHEN and CDR2 is SYDVKM. With 2 bases clipped from V and 6 bases from J, the junction kept 8 bases outside the gene matches. CDR3 in DNA: TGTGCCAGCAGTTTACCTCCGGGACAGGGGGCCTCCGAGCAGTACTTC. Its protein is CASSLPPGQGASEQYF. Combining the CDR3 with reference TRBV28 and TRBJ2-7 gives the whole variable domain DVKVTQSSRYLVKRTGEKVFLECVQDMDHENMFWYRQDPGLGLRLIYFSYDVKMKEKGDIPEGYSVSREKKERFSLILESASTNQTSMYLCASSLPPGQGASEQYFGPGTRLTVT.

This clone has more than one count but fewer than ten. For the CDR3, the DNA is TGCGCCAGCAACCCAGGTGGAGGGTACACTGAAGCTTTCTTT. Protein sequence: CASNPGGGYTEAFF. This chain joins TRBV5-1 and TRBJ1-1; D gene uncertain. V was shortened by 6 bases and J by 3 bases, with 15 bases between the two germline ends. CDR3 length: 14 amino acids. The germline CDR1 and CDR2 sequences are SGHRS and YFSETQ.

The chain employs TRBV5-1 and TRBJ2-7; 7 bases match TRBD1. The V segment lost 7 bases and the J segment 2 bases; nucleotides outside the gene matches: 6. CDR3 length: 13 residues. Germline V gene data show CDR1 as SGHRS and CDR2 as YFSETQ. CDR3 nucleotides: TGCGCCAGCGGCAGGGACAGAGCCTACGAGCAGTACTTC. It yields the protein CASGRDRAYEQYF.